Detailed here is one T cell receptor beta chain. The V end lost 4 bases, the J end lost 3 bases, and 16 bases lay between the germline ends. Germline V gives CDR1 SQVTM, CDR2 ANQGSEA. The CDR3 is 15 residues long. In the authors' methods: Amplification from reference gene primers served as the basis for estimated nucleated cell counts. Produced via immunoSEQ multiplex PCR; TCRdb's table is partial and in-frame only. The V and J calls and clone size were taken over from that table, and D and trimming were inferred from the DNA. This sample has some 290,000 clones; around 81% occur once, and the top ten carry roughly 2.9%. The sample belongs to a study of blood T cell repertoires in COVID-19. On the study more broadly: COVID-19 samples collected from the United States, Italy and Spain covered acute and convalescent phases.

The J gene is TRBJ1-5, the V gene TRBV29-1, with TRBD1 as a possible D gene (5 bases). The sequence was obtained from a woman between 55 and 75 years old with active or convalescent COVID-19. Sequencing was performed on peripheral blood. The CDR3 loop is CSVVGHRPINQPQHF. CDR3 nucleotide sequence: TGCAGCGTTGTCGGACACCGACCTATCAATCAGCCCCAGCATTTT.